Listed below are T cell receptor beta chains from one sample, sequenced in a study of T cell changes during pregnancy in multiple sclerosis. Here immunoSEQ multiplex PCR was the method, and the copy in TCRdb shows in-frame clones only, minus some. The sample records 35,000 or so clones, around 90% being singletons. Sequencing used CD4+ T cells from peripheral blood mononuclear cells, obtained before pregnancy. All receptors come from a female donor with multiple sclerosis, enrolled in a pregnancy study. CDR3s include the opening cysteine and the closing phenylalanine or tryptophan. Each record gives: D gene, V gene, J gene, clone size, CDR3 length, CDR3 protein, CDR3 DNA. The D gene is left open where the match is weak. Some rows mark clone size as missing; the rest say once, few, many or name a class of expanded clone.

d_gene: TRBD2
v_gene: TRBV29-1
j_gene: TRBJ2-5
abundance: NA
len: 14
CDR3aa: CSVTSGSGLETQYF
CDR3nt: TGCAGCGTGACTAGCGGGAGCGGTTTGGAGACCCAGTACTTC

d_gene: TRBD2
v_gene: TRBV9
j_gene: TRBJ2-3
abundance: NA
len: 17
CDR3aa: CASSVRGLAGGTDTQYF
CDR3nt: TGTGCCAGCAGCGTTAGGGGGCTAGCGGGAGGCACAGATACGCAGTATTTT

d_gene: TRBD1
v_gene: TRBV29-1
j_gene: TRBJ1-2
abundance: NA
len: 12
CDR3aa: CSGGQRNYGYTF
CDR3nt: TGCAGCGGGGGACAGCGCAACTATGGCTACACCTTC

d_gene: TRBD1
v_gene: TRBV6-5
j_gene: TRBJ1-2
abundance: once
len: 14
CDR3aa: CASSPTGANYGYTF
CDR3nt: TGTGCCAGCAGTCCGACAGGGGCGAACTATGGCTACACCTTC

d_gene: NA
v_gene: TRBV2
j_gene: TRBJ1-5
abundance: medium-sized
len: 14
CDR3aa: CASRGPRGAQPQHF
CDR3nt: TGTGCCAGCAGGGGTCCCCGGGGGGCTCAGCCCCAGCATTTT

d_gene: NA
v_gene: TRBV11-3
j_gene: TRBJ1-1
abundance: once
len: 13
CDR3aa: CASSSGLNTEAFF
CDR3nt: TGTGCCAGCAGCTCCGGGTTGAACACTGAAGCTTTCTTT

d_gene: TRBD2
v_gene: TRBV10-1
j_gene: TRBJ2-3
abundance: NA
len: 16
CDR3aa: CASSGISGAPPDTQYF
CDR3nt: TGCGCCAGCAGTGGGATCAGCGGGGCACCCCCAGATACGCAGTATTTT

d_gene: NA
v_gene: TRBV10-3
j_gene: TRBJ1-1
abundance: NA
len: 13
CDR3aa: CAISAEGEPEAFF
CDR3nt: TGTGCCATCAGCGCTGAAGGGGAACCTGAAGCTTTCTTT

d_gene: TRBD1
v_gene: TRBV2
j_gene: TRBJ1-1
abundance: NA
len: 17
CDR3aa: CASSNLGQSFLNTEAFF
CDR3nt: TGTGCCAGCAGTAATTTGGGACAGTCCTTCCTCAACACTGAAGCTTTCTTT

d_gene: NA
v_gene: TRBV28
j_gene: TRBJ2-7
abundance: NA
len: 14
CDR3aa: CASSSTELFYEQYF
CDR3nt: TGTGCCAGCAGTTCGACAGAGTTATTCTACGAGCAGTACTTC

d_gene: NA
v_gene: TRBV18
j_gene: TRBJ1-4
abundance: NA
len: 17
CDR3aa: CASSPGVTGPTNEKLFF
CDR3nt: TGTGCCAGCTCACCAGGTGTTACAGGGCCAACTAATGAAAAACTGTTTTTT

d_gene: NA
v_gene: TRBV5-1
j_gene: TRBJ2-5
abundance: NA
len: 13
CDR3aa: CASNLEGRETQYF
CDR3nt: TGCGCCAGCAACCTGGAGGGTCGAGAGACCCAGTACTTC

d_gene: TRBD1
v_gene: TRBV27
j_gene: TRBJ2-1
abundance: NA
len: 14
CDR3aa: CASSFYDRGNEQFF
CDR3nt: TGTGCCAGCAGTTTCTACGACAGGGGAAATGAGCAGTTCTTC

d_gene: NA
v_gene: TRBV4-3
j_gene: TRBJ1-5
abundance: once
len: 15
CDR3aa: CASSQEGGAPGPQHF
CDR3nt: TGCGCCAGCAGCCAAGAAGGGGGGGCTCCGGGGCCCCAGCATTTT

d_gene: TRBD1
v_gene: TRBV5-6
j_gene: TRBJ1-1
abundance: once
len: 14
CDR3aa: CASSNRGTNTEAFF
CDR3nt: TGTGCCAGCAGCAACAGGGGAACGAACACTGAAGCTTTCTTT

d_gene: NA
v_gene: TRBV5-1
j_gene: TRBJ2-2
abundance: NA
len: 14
CDR3aa: CASSLVSGNGELFF
CDR3nt: TGCGCCAGCAGCTTGGTTAGCGGTAACGGGGAGCTGTTTTTT

d_gene: NA
v_gene: TRBV5-1
j_gene: TRBJ2-7
abundance: NA
len: 14
CDR3aa: CASRLLLASYEQYF
CDR3nt: TGCGCCAGCAGACTACTTCTAGCGTCCTACGAGCAGTACTTC

d_gene: NA
v_gene: TRBV7-2
j_gene: TRBJ2-4
abundance: NA
len: 16
CDR3aa: CASSLGGSLAKNIQYF
CDR3nt: TGTGCCAGCAGCCTTGGGGGGTCTCTAGCCAAAAACATTCAGTACTTC

d_gene: TRBD2
v_gene: TRBV6-5
j_gene: TRBJ2-2
abundance: NA
len: 16
CDR3aa: CASSSGGGTNTGELFF
CDR3nt: TGTGCCAGCAGTTCGGGGGGAGGAACGAACACCGGGGAGCTGTTTTTT

d_gene: NA
v_gene: TRBV14
j_gene: TRBJ1-2
abundance: NA
len: 14
CDR3aa: CASSPQDSGNGYTF
CDR3nt: TGTGCCAGCAGCCCCCAGGACAGTGGAAATGGCTACACCTTC